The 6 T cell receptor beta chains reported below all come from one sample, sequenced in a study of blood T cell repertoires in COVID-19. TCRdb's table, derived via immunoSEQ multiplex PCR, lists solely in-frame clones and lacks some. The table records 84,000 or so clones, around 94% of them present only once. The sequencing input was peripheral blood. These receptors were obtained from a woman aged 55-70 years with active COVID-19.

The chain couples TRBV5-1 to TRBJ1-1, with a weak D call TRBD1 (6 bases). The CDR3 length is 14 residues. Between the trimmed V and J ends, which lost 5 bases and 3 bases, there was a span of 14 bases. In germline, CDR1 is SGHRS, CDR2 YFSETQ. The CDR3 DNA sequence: TGCGCCAGCAGTGAAGGGGGTCGGGACACTGAAGCTTTCTTT. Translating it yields CASSEGGRDTEAFF. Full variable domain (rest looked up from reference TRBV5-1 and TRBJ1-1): KAGVTQTPRYLIKTRGQQVTLSCSPISGHRSVSWYQQTPGQGLQFLFEYFSETQRNKGNFPGRFSGRQFSNSRSEMNVSTLELGDSALYLCASSEGGRDTEAFFGQGTRLTVV.

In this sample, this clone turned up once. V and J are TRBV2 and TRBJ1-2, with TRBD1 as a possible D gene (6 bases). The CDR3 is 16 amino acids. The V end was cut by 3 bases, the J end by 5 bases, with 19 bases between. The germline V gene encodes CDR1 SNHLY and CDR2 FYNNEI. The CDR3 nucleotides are TGTGCCAGCAGTGACTTCCTGGCAGGGGTACGATATGGCTACACCTTC. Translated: CASSDFLAGVRYGYTF.

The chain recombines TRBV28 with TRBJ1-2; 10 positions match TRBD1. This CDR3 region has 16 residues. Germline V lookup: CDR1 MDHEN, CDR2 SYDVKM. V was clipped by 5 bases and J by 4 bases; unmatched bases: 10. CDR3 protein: CASSPRGQGRSYGYTF. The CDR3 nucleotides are TGTGCCAGCAGTCCCCGGGGACAGGGGAGGAGCTATGGCTACACCTTC.

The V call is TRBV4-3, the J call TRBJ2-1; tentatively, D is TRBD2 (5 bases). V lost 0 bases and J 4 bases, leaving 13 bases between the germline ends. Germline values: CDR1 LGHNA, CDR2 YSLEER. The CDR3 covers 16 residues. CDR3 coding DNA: TGCGCCAGCAGCCAAGATAAGGGAGCGGTTTACAATGAGCAGTTCTTC. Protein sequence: CASSQDKGAVYNEQFF.

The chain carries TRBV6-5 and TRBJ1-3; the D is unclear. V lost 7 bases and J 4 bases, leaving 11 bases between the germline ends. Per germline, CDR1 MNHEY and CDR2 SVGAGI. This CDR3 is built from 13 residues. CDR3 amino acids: CASNAVAGNTIYF. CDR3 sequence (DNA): TGTGCCAGCAACGCGGTCGCCGGAAACACCATATATTTT.

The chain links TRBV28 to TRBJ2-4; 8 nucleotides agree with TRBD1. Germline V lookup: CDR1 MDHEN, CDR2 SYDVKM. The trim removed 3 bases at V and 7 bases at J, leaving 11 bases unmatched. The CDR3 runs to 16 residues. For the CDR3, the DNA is TGTGCCAGCAGTTTGGCGGGACAGGCCAAAAGGAACATTCAGTACTTC. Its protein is CASSLAGQAKRNIQYF.